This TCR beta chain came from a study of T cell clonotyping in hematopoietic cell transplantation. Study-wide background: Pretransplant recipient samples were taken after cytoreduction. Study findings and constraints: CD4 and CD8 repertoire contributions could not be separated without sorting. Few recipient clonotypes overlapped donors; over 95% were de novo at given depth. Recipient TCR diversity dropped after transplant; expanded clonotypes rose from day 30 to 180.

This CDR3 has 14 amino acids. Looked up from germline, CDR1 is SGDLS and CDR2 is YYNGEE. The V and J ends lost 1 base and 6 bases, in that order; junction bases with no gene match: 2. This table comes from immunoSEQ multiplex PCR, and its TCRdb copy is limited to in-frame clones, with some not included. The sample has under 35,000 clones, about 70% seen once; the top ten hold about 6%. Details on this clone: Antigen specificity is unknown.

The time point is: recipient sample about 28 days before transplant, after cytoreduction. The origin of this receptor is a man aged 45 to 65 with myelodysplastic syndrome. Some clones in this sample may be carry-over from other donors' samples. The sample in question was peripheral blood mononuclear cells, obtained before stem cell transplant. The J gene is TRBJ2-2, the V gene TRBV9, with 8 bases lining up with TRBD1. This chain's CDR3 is CASSVRQGSGELFF. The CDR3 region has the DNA TGTGCCAGCAGCGTACGACAGGGGTCCGGGGAGCTGTTTTTT. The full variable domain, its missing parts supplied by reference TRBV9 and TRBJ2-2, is DSGVTQTPKHLITATGQRVTLRCSPRSGDLSVYWYQQSLDQGLQFLIQYYNGEERAKGNILERFSAQQFPDLHSELNLSSLELGDSALYFCASSVRQGSGELFFGEGSRLTVL.